This TCR beta chain originates from a study of T-cell memory formation after mild COVID-19. This clonotype was counted ten times or more. The CDR3 totals 15 residues. With 0 bases clipped from V and 5 bases from J, the junction kept 5 bases outside the gene matches. Germline V lookup: CDR1 SGHRS, CDR2 YFSETQ. TCRdb called the 5' RACE reads again in MiXCR, with one record for every CDR3 protein. This table has hundreds of thousands of distinct CDR3 sequences, approximately 15% appearing once. The sequenced material came from PBMCs or a T cell subset sorted from them (not recorded which). The genes are TRBV5-1 and TRBJ1-5; 7 bases line up with TRBD1. The TCR sequence derives from a young man who had mild COVID-19 (a few samples of this study predate the infection). Cell type and time point are not known. CDR3 amino acids: CASSLEGDRDQPQHF. In DNA, the CDR3 is TGCGCCAGCAGCTTGGAGGGGGACAGAGATCAGCCCCAGCATTTT.